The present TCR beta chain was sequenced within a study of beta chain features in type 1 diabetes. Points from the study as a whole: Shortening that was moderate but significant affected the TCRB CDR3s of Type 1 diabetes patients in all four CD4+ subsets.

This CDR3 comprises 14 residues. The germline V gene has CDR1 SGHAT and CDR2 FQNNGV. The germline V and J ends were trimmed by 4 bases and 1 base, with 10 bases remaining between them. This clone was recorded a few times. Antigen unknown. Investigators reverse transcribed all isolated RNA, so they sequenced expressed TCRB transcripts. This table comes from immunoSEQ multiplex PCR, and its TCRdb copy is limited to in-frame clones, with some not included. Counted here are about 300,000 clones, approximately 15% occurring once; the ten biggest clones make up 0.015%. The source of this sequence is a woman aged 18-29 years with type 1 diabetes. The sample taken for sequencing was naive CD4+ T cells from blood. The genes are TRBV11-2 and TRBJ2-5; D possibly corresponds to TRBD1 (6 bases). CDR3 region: CASSSWDIQETQYF. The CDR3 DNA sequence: TGTGCCAGCAGCTCCTGGGACATCCAAGAGACCCAGTACTTC.